Below are 23 T cell receptor beta chains sequenced from a single sample in a study of T cell repertoires in cytomegalovirus infection. Which antigens these TCRs recognize remains unknown. MiXCR, applied by TCRdb to the reads, yields one record per CDR3 protein. The repertoire holds over 250,000 distinct CDR3 sequences, roughly 21% seen once, with roughly 19% in the top ten. This sample comprised cultured PBMCs, obtained from culture after CMV antigen stimulation. These receptors all come from a human donor in good health (CMV status not recorded). Some clones in this sample may be carry-over from other donors' samples.

This clonotype was detected only a few times. The chain is built from TRBV5-5 and TRBJ2-7, with TRBD2 identical over 8 bases. Germline V gives CDR1 SGHKS, CDR2 YYEKEE (reference sequence). The CDR3 has 16 residues. V lost 0 bases to trimming and J lost 5 bases; unmatched junction nucleotides: 10. DNA of the CDR3: TGTGCCAGCAGCTTGGAACCGGGAGGGCCGAGAGACGAGCAGTACGTC. The encoded protein is CASSLEPGGPRDEQYV.

This clonotype appeared once. The CDR3 DNA follows: TGCAGTGCTATAGGGGGGTTAGATACGCAGTATTTT. As protein: CSAIGGLDTQYF. The chain couples TRBV20-1 to TRBJ2-3, with D perhaps matching TRBD1 or TRBD2 (6 bases each). The CDR3 loop spans 12 amino acids. The V gene lost 4 bases and the J gene lost 5 bases, with 10 bases spanning the gap. CDR1 and CDR2 from the germline V gene are DFQATT and SNEGSKA (reference sequence).

The gene calls are TRBV12-3 or TRBV12-4 and TRBJ2-7; 7 bases match TRBD2. The V segment lost 2 bases and the J segment 4 bases; nucleotides outside the gene matches: 11. The CDR3 has 16 residues. CDR3 region: CASSLQVAGEVYEQYV. The CDR3 nucleotides are TGTGCCAGCAGTTTACAAGTCGCGGGAGAGGTGTACGAGCAGTACGTC.

The rearrangement joins TRBV2 to TRBJ2-3, with D uncertain. Trimming cost V 8 bases and J 1 base, with 13 bases left between them. The CDR3 runs 14 residues. Germline values: CDR1 SNHLY, CDR2 FYNNEI. The CDR3 reads CASHRATRTDTQYF. The CDR3 coding sequence is TGTGCCAGCCACCGAGCGACCCGCACAGATACGCAGTATTTT. Looking up the rest from reference TRBV2 and TRBJ2-3 gives the full variable domain: EPEVTQTPSHQVTQMGQEVILRCVPISNHLYFYWYRQILGQKVEFLVSFYNNEISEKSEIFDDQFSVERPDGSNFTLKIRSTKLEDSAMYFCASHRATRTDTQYFGPGTRLTVL.

This clonotype was seen a few times. This chain links TRBV10-3 with TRBJ2-5; 7 nucleotides align to TRBD1. The CDR3 has 13 amino acids. Unmatched junction bases numbered 3, after V lost 3 bases and J lost 5 bases. Looked up from germline, CDR1 is ENHRY and CDR2 is SYGVKD. The CDR3 DNA reads as TGTGCCATCAGTGACAGGGGGAAGGAGACCCAGTACTTC. Its translation is CAISDRGKETQYF.

The chain employs TRBV7-9 and TRBJ1-5; D unresolved. The CDR3 loop spans 14 amino acids. The V end lost 5 bases, the J end lost 4 bases, and 12 bases lay between the germline ends. Germline V gives CDR1 SEHNR, CDR2 FQNEAQ (reference sequence). The CDR3 loop reads CASSLHGENQPQHF. CDR3 bases: TGTGCCAGCAGCCTACACGGAGAGAATCAGCCCCAGCATTTT.

The J gene is TRBJ2-5, the V gene TRBV6-1, with D perhaps matching TRBD1 (5 bases). The CDR3 has 14 amino acids. The V end lost 3 bases, the J end lost 1 base, and 9 bases lay between the germline ends. CDR1 and CDR2 from the germline V gene are MNHNS and SASEGT. CDR3 residues: CASSDHRFQETQYF. Here the CDR3 DNA reads TGTGCCAGCAGTGACCACAGGTTCCAAGAGACCCAGTACTTC.

About this clonotype: A junction end diverges from the germline sequence, so it may reflect a read error. The V call is TRBV19, the J call TRBJ2-2, with D possibly matching TRBD2 (5 bases). Per the germline V gene, CDR1 is LNHDA and CDR2 is SQIVND (reference sequence). This CDR3 contains 14 residues. Here the CDR3 reads CASSMRQNTGELSF. Here the CDR3 DNA reads TGTGCCAGTAGTATGCGCCAGAACACCGGGGAGCTGTCTTTT.

V usage is TRBV7-2 and J usage is TRBJ2-7; 8 bases are a match to TRBD1. This CDR3 region has 15 residues. V shed 2 bases, J shed 3 bases, and the junction held 6 bases outside the gene matches. CDR1 is SGHTA and CDR2 is FQGNSA in the germline V gene. CDR3 bases: TGTGCCAGCAGCTTATATGGGACAGGCAACTACGAGCAGTACTTC. Its translation is CASSLYGTGNYEQYF.

This clonotype occurred many times. The chain links TRBV7-9 to TRBJ2-1, with 9 nucleotides matching TRBD2. Germline-derived CDR1 and CDR2 are SEHNR and FQNEAQ (reference sequence). J gave up 10 bases and V 5 bases, and 15 bases lay outside the gene matches. This CDR3 is built from 16 residues. The CDR3: CASSAPAAGGVIEQFF. In DNA form, the CDR3 reads TGTGCCAGCAGCGCGCCCGCGGCGGGAGGGGTGATAGAGCAGTTCTTC.

This clonotype was observed a handful of times. The chain uses TRBV6-5 and TRBJ2-1; TRBD2 might be the D (5 bases). Between the trimmed V and J ends, which lost 5 bases and 7 bases, there was a span of 24 bases. There are 17 residues in the CDR3. Per germline, CDR1 MNHEY and CDR2 SVGAGI. CDR3 in amino acids: CASSITPSPTIINEQFF. The CDR3 DNA follows: TGTGCCAGCAGTATCACCCCTAGCCCCACCATCATAAATGAGCAGTTCTTC.

The genes are TRBV4-3 and TRBJ2-1, with 9 nucleotides matching TRBD2. The length of the CDR3 is 15 residues. Germline CDR1 LGHNA, CDR2 YSLEER. The V segment lost 4 bases and the J segment 9 bases; nucleotides outside the gene matches: 10. CDR3 residues: CASSPAGGRAIEQFF. Written as DNA, the CDR3 is TGCGCCAGCAGCCCAGCTGGCGGGAGGGCCATTGAGCAGTTCTTC.

This clonotype was detected a few times. The chain uses TRBV12-3 or TRBV12-4 and TRBJ2-1; D unclear. This CDR3 has 14 amino acids. Trimming stripped 3 bases from V and 6 bases from J, with 12 bases between. In DNA, the CDR3 is TGTGCCAGCAGTTTCAGACCCCAAACCAATGAGCAGTTCTTC. This encodes CASSFRPQTNEQFF.

The chain joins TRBV6-1 to TRBJ1-5, with 11 nucleotides matching TRBD1. Germline CDR1 reads MNHNS; CDR2 reads SASEGT. V lost 6 bases, J lost 3 bases, and 4 bases stayed unmatched. The CDR3 runs 15 residues. The CDR3 is CASRWGQGDNQPQHF. As DNA, the CDR3 is TGTGCCAGCAGGTGGGGACAGGGGGACAATCAGCCCCAGCATTTT.

This clonotype was counted ten times or more. V gene TRBV7-2 combines with J gene TRBJ2-3; 15 bases line up with TRBD2. The CDR3 spans 17 residues. Looked up from germline, CDR1 is SGHTA and CDR2 is FQGNSA. V was clipped by 5 bases and J by 5 bases; unmatched bases: 8. The CDR3 loop reads CASSRAGLAGGVDTQYF. In DNA form, the CDR3 reads TGTGCCAGCAGCCGAGCGGGACTAGCGGGGGGTGTAGATACGCAGTATTTT.

The CDR3 loop is CASSQDRGTSGAYEQYF. The CDR3 nucleotides are TGTGCCAGCAGCCAAGACAGGGGGACTAGCGGGGCGTACGAGCAGTACTTC. This rearrangement joins TRBV12-3 or TRBV12-4 to TRBJ2-7, with 13 positions matching TRBD2. After removal of 6 bases from V and 4 bases from J, the junction contained 12 bases not matched to a gene. The CDR3 sequence is 17 residues long.

This chain's CDR3 is CASSFLGVTGELFF. Written as DNA, the CDR3 is TGTGCCAGCAGCTTCCTGGGAGTCACCGGGGAGCTGTTTTTT. The V call is TRBV5-4, the J call TRBJ2-2; TRBD2 is a possible D gene (5 bases). V was shortened by 2 bases and J by 4 bases, with 9 bases between the two germline ends. Germline CDR1 SGHNT, CDR2 YYREEE (reference sequence). CDR3 size: 14 residues.

This clonotype was seen ten or more times. The gene calls are TRBV12-3 or TRBV12-4 and TRBJ2-3; 7 bases line up with TRBD2. V was pared by 6 bases and J by 0 bases, with 21 bases of the junction left unmatched. The CDR3 is made up of 20 amino acids. The CDR3 region has the DNA TGTGCCAGCAGCCCTTCCCTTCTAGCGGCAAGATCCTTTAGCACAGATACGCAGTATTTT. Translation: CASSPSLLAARSFSTDTQYF.

J is TRBJ2-1 and V is TRBV6-2 or TRBV6-3, with D possibly being TRBD1 (6 bases). V was clipped by 8 bases and J by 4 bases, with 24 bases between them. The CDR3 covers 17 residues. From germline, CDR1 is MNHEY and CDR2 SVGEGT. For the CDR3, the DNA is TGTGCCAGCGGCACGAGGGTGGGGCAGGGGTCGTACAATGAGCAGTTCTTC. It encodes CASGTRVGQGSYNEQFF.

V is TRBV20-1 and J is TRBJ1-5; D may be TRBD1 (5 bases). Trimming pared 3 bases from V and 0 bases from J, leaving 9 bases between. CDR1 and CDR2 (germline): DFQATT, SNEGSKA (reference sequence). The CDR3 contains 14 residues. The CDR3 nucleotides are TGCAGTGCTAGGAGAGGGGATAGCAATCAGCCCCAGCATTTT. It encodes CSARRGDSNQPQHF.

The chain combines TRBV7-9 with TRBJ2-7; D is possibly TRBD1 (6 bases). Germline V gene sequence: CDR1 SEHNR, CDR2 FQNEAQ (reference sequence). The CDR3 runs to 13 residues. With 5 bases removed from V and 3 bases from J, the gap between germline ends came to 11 bases. This CDR3 reads CASSPRGGYEQYF. The CDR3 region has the DNA TGTGCCAGCAGCCCGAGAGGGGGCTACGAGCAGTACTTC.

The chain carries TRBV6-2 or TRBV6-3 and TRBJ2-7; D is uncertain. V was shortened by 8 bases and J by 3 bases, with 14 bases between the two germline ends. CDR1 is MNHEY, CDR2 SVGEGT, per germline. The CDR3 extends over 13 amino acids. CDR3 sequence reads: CASHGGRLYEQYV. CDR3 in DNA: TGTGCCAGCCACGGCGGTAGACTCTACGAGCAGTACGTC.

This clonotype was seen a few times. V and J are TRBV7-9 and TRBJ1-2; no clear D gene. This CDR3 has 12 residues. In germline, CDR1 is SEHNR, CDR2 FQNEAQ (reference sequence). Trimming stripped 1 base from V and 7 bases from J, with 7 bases between. The CDR3 DNA is TGTGCCAGCAGCTTAGGGGTTGCTGGCTACACCTTC. Encoded protein: CASSLGVAGYTF.